This TCR beta chain was retrieved from a study of CD8+CD57+ T cells in acquired aplastic anemia. For CDR3 and TCR beta VDJ profiling, genomic DNA was the template used. From the reads, TCRdb called clonotypes with MiXCR, one entry per CDR3 protein. Of about 160,000 distinct CDR3 sequences detected, about two thirds appear once; the ten largest clones hold 40% to 60%. The authors sequenced patients whose flow cytometry had shown CD8+CD57+ cell expansion. In all patients, the disease was severe acquired aplastic anemia. Patients were treatment-naive when blood was sampled. This CDR3 spans 14 amino acids. V gave up 5 bases and J gave up 6 bases; unmatched junction bases: 6. Germline V CDR1 and CDR2: SGHTA, FQGTGA. Study-level findings and limits: Statistical testing detected no significant gap in CD8+ Simpson's diversity between patients and controls.

A few counts support this clonotype. Antigen specificity is unknown. The clonotype was recovered from a human donor with aplastic anemia. The chain joins TRBV7-3 to TRBJ2-1; 8 positions agree with TRBD2. The specimen sequenced was sorted CD4+, CD8+, or CD8+CD57+ T cells (not recorded which) from PBMCs. CDR3: CASSPGTRLNEQFF. The CDR3 DNA is TGTGCCAGCAGCCCCGGGACTAGGCTCAATGAGCAGTTCTTC.